This is a list of T cell receptor beta chains from one sample in a study of blood T cell repertoires in COVID-19. TCRdb's table, derived via immunoSEQ multiplex PCR, lists solely in-frame clones and lacks some. Here the sample spans approximately 170,000 clones, 70% to 85% being singletons. What was sequenced was PBMCs or T cells enriched from blood (not recorded which). These receptor sequences come from a woman between 70 and 85 years old in a cohort exposed to, infected with or recovered from COVID-19 (not recorded which). Both conserved end residues are trimmed from each CDR3.

CDR3 protein: ARRGRDRETYPYNEQF; CDR3 length: 16; V gene: TRBV25-1; J gene: TRBJ2-1
CDR3 protein: ASSFHGGYT; CDR3 length: 9; V gene: TRBV5-4; J gene: TRBJ1-2
CDR3 protein: ASSPRTSGRFDYEQY; CDR3 length: 15; V gene: TRBV7-9; J gene: TRBJ2-7
CDR3 protein: ASTPGTGGYEQY; CDR3 length: 12; V gene: TRBV11-2; J gene: TRBJ2-7
CDR3 protein: ASTQGGYGYT; CDR3 length: 10; V gene: TRBV28; J gene: TRBJ1-2
CDR3 protein: ASSTQASNQPQH; CDR3 length: 12; V gene: TRBV28; J gene: TRBJ1-5
CDR3 protein: ASSPDRENSPLH; CDR3 length: 12; V gene: TRBV27; J gene: TRBJ1-6
CDR3 protein: ASSLPLDRASRYEQY; CDR3 length: 15; V gene: TRBV11-2; J gene: TRBJ2-7
CDR3 protein: ASSMGVAGADEQY; CDR3 length: 13; V gene: TRBV19; J gene: TRBJ2-7
CDR3 protein: ASSSTGSSYNEQF; CDR3 length: 13; V gene: TRBV27; J gene: TRBJ2-1
CDR3 protein: ASSLGFGQGNSPLH; CDR3 length: 14; V gene: TRBV5-6; J gene: TRBJ1-6
CDR3 protein: ASRQVYGYT; CDR3 length: 9; V gene: TRBV6-6; J gene: TRBJ1-2
CDR3 protein: ASSAGVLGNQPQH; CDR3 length: 13; V gene: TRBV2; J gene: TRBJ1-5
CDR3 protein: ASSVTANTEAF; CDR3 length: 11; V gene: TRBV7-9; J gene: TRBJ1-1
CDR3 protein: ASSLSLDSSNTGELF; CDR3 length: 15; V gene: TRBV7-9; J gene: TRBJ2-2
CDR3 protein: ASSLGRGSSYNEQF; CDR3 length: 14; V gene: TRBV7-3; J gene: TRBJ2-1
CDR3 protein: ASGPLAALTDTQY; CDR3 length: 13; V gene: TRBV12-5; J gene: TRBJ2-3